The TCR beta chain described here comes from a study of somatic mutations in cytotoxic T cells in rheumatoid arthritis. The wider study: A subset of V beta antibody-stained T-cell populations was isolated by flow sorting, reaching nearly 100% purity, and this subset included V beta1+ cells that went on to TCRB sequencing.

Clones were sequenced by immunoSEQ multiplex PCR, and TCRdb holds only the in-frame ones, with some missing. The data contain 15,000 or so clones, about 80% of them singletons. The CDR3 consists of 17 residues. Per the germline V gene, CDR1 is MNHEY and CDR2 is SMNVEV (reference sequence). Trimming took off 6 bases at V and 6 bases at J, with 25 bases between the two ends. This chain joins TRBV27 and TRBJ2-3; D may correspond to TRBD1 or TRBD2 (5 bases each). Sequencing was performed on CD8+ T cells sorted from blood. This sequence originates from an adult with rheumatoid arthritis. The CDR3 coding sequence is TGTGCCAGCAGCTATCGACAGTCACTGGGGGTATCTGATACGCAGTATTTT. Residues: CASSYRQSLGVSDTQYF.